This T cell receptor (beta chain) was obtained from a study of CD8+CD57+ T cells in acquired aplastic anemia. Regarding the study as a whole: Both patients and controls carried the same twenty-nine CD8+ CDR3 sequences.

Both TCR beta VDJ combination and CDR3 sequence profiling were carried out. Genomic DNA was the template for this profiling. From the reads, TCRdb called clonotypes with MiXCR, one entry per CDR3 protein. This sample carries 250,000 to 300,000 distinct CDR3 sequences, around 60% of them seen once, and the ten largest clones take under 8.5%. There are many counts of this clonotype. Its specificity is not known. V lost 5 bases to trimming and J lost 4 bases, with 14 bases between them. The CDR3 is made up of 14 amino acids. This clonotype originated in a human donor with severe aplastic anemia or a healthy control (not recorded which). The specimen was sorted CD4+, CD8+, or CD8+CD57+ T cells (not recorded which) from PBMCs. The V call is TRBV12-3 or TRBV12-4, the J call TRBJ1-2; weak D call: TRBD1 (6 bases). The CDR3 sequence is CASSPRRGTYGYTF. CDR3 nucleotide sequence: TGTGCCAGCAGTCCAAGGAGGGGGACCTATGGCTACACCTTC.